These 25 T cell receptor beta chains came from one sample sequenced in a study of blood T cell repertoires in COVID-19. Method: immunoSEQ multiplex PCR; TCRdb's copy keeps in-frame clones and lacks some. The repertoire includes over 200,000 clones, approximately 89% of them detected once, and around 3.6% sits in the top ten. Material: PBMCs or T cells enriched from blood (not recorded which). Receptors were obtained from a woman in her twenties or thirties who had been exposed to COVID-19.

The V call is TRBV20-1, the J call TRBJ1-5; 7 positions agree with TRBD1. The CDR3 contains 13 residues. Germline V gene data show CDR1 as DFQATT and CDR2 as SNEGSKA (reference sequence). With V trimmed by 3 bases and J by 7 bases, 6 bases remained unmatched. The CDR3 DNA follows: TGCAGTGCTAGTAGGGTAGGGGGCCAGCCCCAGCATTTT. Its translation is CSASRVGGQPQHF.

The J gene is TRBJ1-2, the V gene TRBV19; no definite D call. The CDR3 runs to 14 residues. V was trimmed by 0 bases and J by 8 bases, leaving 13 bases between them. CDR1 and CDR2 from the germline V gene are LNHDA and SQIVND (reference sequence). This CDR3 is CASSIDHAALGYTF. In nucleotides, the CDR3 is TGTGCCAGTAGTATAGATCACGCGGCACTAGGCTACACCTTC.

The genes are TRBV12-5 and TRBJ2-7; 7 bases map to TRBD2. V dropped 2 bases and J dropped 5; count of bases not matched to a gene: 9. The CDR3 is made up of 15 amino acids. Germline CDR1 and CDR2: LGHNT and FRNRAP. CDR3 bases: TGTGCTAGTGGTTTGCCTCTGGGAGGGACCGACGAGCAGTACTTC. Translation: CASGLPLGGTDEQYF.

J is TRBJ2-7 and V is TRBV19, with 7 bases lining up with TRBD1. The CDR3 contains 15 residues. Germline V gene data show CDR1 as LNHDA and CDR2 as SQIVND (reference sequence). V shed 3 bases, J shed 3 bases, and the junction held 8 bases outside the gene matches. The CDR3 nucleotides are TGTGCCAGTAGTATCACAGGGGTCACAGACTACGAGCAGTACTTC. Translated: CASSITGVTDYEQYF.

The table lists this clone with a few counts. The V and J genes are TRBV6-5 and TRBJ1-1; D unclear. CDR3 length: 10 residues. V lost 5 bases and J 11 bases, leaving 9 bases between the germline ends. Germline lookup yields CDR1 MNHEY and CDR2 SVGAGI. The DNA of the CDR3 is TGTGCCAGCAGTAACCCGAGGGCTTTCTTT. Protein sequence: CASSNPRAFF.

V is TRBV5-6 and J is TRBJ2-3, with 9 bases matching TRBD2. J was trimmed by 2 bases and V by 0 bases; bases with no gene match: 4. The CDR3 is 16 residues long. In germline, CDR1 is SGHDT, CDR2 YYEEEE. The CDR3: CASSLGAGGPTDTQYF. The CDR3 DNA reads TGTGCCAGCAGCTTGGGGGCGGGAGGGCCCACAGATACGCAGTATTTT.

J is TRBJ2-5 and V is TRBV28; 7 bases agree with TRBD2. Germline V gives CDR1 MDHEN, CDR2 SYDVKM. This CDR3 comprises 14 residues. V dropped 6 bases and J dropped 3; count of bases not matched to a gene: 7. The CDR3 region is CASSPRTREETQYF. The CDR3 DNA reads TGTGCCAGCAGCCCGAGGACTAGGGAAGAGACCCAGTACTTC.

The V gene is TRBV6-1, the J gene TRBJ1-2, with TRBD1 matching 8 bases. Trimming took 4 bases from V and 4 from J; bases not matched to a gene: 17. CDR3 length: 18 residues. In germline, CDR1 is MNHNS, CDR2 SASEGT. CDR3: CASSGPPGGQVDSYGYTF. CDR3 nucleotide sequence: TGTGCCAGCAGTGGCCCGCCAGGGGGCCAGGTAGATAGCTATGGCTACACCTTC.

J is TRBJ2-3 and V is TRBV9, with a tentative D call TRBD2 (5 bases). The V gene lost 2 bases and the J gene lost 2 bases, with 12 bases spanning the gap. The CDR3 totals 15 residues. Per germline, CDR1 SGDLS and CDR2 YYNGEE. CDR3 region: CASSVGLIITDTQYF. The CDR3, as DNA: TGTGCCAGCAGCGTCGGACTCATTATCACAGATACGCAGTATTTT.

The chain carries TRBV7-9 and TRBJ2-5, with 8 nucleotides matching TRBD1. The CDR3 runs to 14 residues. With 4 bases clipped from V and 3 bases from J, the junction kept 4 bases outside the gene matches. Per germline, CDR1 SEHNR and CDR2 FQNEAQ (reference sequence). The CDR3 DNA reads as TGTGCCAGCAGCTCATCAGGGGGCAAAGAGACCCAGTACTTC. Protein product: CASSSSGGKETQYF.

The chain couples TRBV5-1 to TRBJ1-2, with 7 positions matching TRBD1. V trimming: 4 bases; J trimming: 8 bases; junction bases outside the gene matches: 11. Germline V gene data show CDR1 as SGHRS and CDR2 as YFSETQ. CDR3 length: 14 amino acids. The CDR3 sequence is CASSPSGRGYGYTF. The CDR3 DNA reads TGCGCCAGCAGCCCCTCGGGCAGGGGGTACGGCTACACCTTC.

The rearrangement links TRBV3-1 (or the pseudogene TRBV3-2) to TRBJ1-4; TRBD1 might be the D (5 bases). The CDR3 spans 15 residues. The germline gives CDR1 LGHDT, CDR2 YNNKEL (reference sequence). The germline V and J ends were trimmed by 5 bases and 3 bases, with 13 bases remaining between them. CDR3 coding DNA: TGTGCCAGCAGCGGAAGCAGGGCGGCTAATGAAAAACTGTTTTTT. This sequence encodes CASSGSRAANEKLFF.

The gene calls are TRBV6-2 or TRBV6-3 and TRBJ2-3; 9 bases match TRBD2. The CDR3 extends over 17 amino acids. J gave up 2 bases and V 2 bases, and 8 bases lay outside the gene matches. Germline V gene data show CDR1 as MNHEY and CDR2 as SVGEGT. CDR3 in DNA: TGTGCCAGCAGTTACAATCTAGCGGGGAGAAACACAGATACGCAGTATTTT. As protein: CASSYNLAGRNTDTQYF.

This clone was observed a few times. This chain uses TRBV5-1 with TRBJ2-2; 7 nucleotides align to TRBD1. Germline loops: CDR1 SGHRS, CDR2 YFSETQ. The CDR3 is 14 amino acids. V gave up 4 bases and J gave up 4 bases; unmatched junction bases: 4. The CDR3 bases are TGCGCCAGCAGCCCGGGACAGTTCACCGGGGAGCTGTTTTTT. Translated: CASSPGQFTGELFF.

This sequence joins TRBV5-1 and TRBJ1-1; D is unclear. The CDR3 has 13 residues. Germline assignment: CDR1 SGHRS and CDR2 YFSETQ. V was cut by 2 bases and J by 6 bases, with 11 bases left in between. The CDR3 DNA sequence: TGCGCCAGCAGCTTTATGAGTAGCGCTGAAGCTTTCTTT. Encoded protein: CASSFMSSAEAFF.

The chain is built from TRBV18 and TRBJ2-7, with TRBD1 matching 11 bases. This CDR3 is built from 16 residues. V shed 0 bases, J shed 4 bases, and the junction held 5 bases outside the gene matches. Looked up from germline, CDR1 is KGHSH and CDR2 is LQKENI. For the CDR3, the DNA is TGTGCCAGCTCACCACCTAATCGGGACAGGGGGTACGAGCAGTACTTC. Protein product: CASSPPNRDRGYEQYF. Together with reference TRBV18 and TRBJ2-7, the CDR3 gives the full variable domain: NAGVMQNPRHLVRRRGQEARLRCSPMKGHSHVYWYRQLPEEGLKFMVYLQKENIIDESGMPKERFSAEFPKEGPSILRIQQVVRGDSAAYFCASSPPNRDRGYEQYFGPGTRLTVT.

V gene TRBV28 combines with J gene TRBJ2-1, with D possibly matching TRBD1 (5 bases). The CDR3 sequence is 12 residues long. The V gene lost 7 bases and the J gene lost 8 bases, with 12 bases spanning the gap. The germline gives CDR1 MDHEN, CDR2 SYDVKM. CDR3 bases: TGTGCCAGCACCCAAGGGGTCTATGAGCAGTTCTTC. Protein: CASTQGVYEQFF.

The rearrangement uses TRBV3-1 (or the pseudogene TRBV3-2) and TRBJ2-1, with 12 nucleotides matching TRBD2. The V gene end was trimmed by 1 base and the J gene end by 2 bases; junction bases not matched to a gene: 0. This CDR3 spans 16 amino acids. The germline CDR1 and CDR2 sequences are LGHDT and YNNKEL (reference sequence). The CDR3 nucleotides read TGTGCCAGCAGCCAAGCTAGCGGGAGGGCCTACAATGAGCAGTTCTTC. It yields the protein CASSQASGRAYNEQFF.

The CDR3 reads CASSERRADTQYF. CDR3 bases: TGTGCCAGCAGTGAAAGGCGGGCAGATACGCAGTATTTT. The chain recombines TRBV6-1 with TRBJ2-3, with D possibly being TRBD2 (5 bases). Trimming removed 2 bases at V and 4 bases at J, with 7 bases between. The CDR3 totals 13 residues. Germline-derived CDR1 and CDR2 are MNHNS and SASEGT.

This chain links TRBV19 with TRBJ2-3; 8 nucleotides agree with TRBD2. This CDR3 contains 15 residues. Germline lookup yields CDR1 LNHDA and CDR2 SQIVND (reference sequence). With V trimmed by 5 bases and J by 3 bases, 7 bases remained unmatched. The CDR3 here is CASSDRLAPTDTQYF. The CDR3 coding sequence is TGTGCCAGTAGTGATCGACTAGCGCCGACAGATACGCAGTATTTT. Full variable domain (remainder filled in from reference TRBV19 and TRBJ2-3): DGGITQSPKYLFRKEGQNVTLSCEQNLNHDAMYWYRQDPGQGLRLIYYSQIVNDFQKGDIAEGYSVSREKKESFPLTVTSAQKNPTAFYLCASSDRLAPTDTQYFGPGTRLTVL.

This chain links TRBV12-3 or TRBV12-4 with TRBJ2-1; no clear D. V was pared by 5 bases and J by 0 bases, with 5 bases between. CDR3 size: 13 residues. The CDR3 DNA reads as TGTGCCAGCAGTCCTAGCTCCTACAATGAGCAGTTCTTC. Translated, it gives CASSPSSYNEQFF.

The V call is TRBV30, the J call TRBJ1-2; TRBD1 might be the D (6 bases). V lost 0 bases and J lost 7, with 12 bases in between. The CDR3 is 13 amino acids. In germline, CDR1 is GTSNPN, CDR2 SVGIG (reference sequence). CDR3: CAWSVHTGLGYTF. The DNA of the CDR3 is TGTGCCTGGAGTGTACATACAGGGCTTGGCTACACCTTC.

The CDR3 DNA reads as TGTGCCAGCAGCTTAGGGGGACAGATTCAGCCCCAGCATTTT. Its protein product is CASSLGGQIQPQHF. The V call is TRBV11-2, the J call TRBJ1-5; TRBD1 matches at 7 bases. The CDR3 length is 14 residues. The germline CDR1 and CDR2 sequences are SGHAT and FQNNGV. V was pared by 1 base and J by 6 bases, with 3 bases of the junction left unmatched.

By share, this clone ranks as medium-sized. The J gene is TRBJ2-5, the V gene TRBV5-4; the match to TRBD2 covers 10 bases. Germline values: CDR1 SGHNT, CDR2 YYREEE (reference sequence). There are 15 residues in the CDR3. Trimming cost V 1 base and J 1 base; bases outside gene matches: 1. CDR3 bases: TGTGCCAGCAGCTTGTTAGCGGGGGGCCAAGAGACCCAGTACTTC. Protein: CASSLLAGGQETQYF.

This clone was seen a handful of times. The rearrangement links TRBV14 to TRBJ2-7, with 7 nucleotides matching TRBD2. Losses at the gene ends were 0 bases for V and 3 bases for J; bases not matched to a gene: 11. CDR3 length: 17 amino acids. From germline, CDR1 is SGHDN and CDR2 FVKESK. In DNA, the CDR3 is TGTGCCAGCAGCCAAGATCCATGGGGGGAGGGCCGCTACGAGCAGTACTTC. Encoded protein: CASSQDPWGEGRYEQYF.